The present TCR beta chain was sequenced within a study of T cell responses to AZD1222 COVID-19 vaccine. Background on the study: Second-dose intervals of approximately 4 or approximately 12 weeks were pooled.

Here immunoSEQ multiplex PCR was the method, and the copy in TCRdb shows in-frame clones only, minus some. This table holds about 120,000 clones, around 85% found once. In regard to this clone: Its antigen is unidentified.

Whole-study results and caveats: CD4 TCRs associated with vaccination spanned spike, dominating at 160-218 and 743-854. Vaccination with two AZD1222 doses was followed by a rise in Spike-specific TCR breadth and depth.

From germline, CDR1 is KGHSH and CDR2 LQKENI. This CDR3 region has 14 residues. Trimming cost V 4 bases and J 4 bases, with 13 bases left between them. Sequences were derived from peripheral blood, sampled on day 0 of AZD1222 vaccination. The source of this sequence is an adult in good health. The chain is built from TRBV18 and TRBJ1-2, with D possibly TRBD1 on 5 matching bases. CDR3 protein: CASSQTGGGYGYTF. CDR3 DNA sequence: TGTGCCAGCTCACAAACTGGGGGTGGCTATGGCTACACCTTC.